This T cell receptor beta chain came from a study of low-dose radiotherapy and immunotherapy resistance in tumors. Study details: Every six weeks patients received intravenous ipilimumab 1 mg/kg, and every two weeks they received intravenous nivolumab 240 mg. Every two weeks, the protocol called for intravenous cyclophosphamide at 200 mg/m2. It was given one day before each radiation and immunotherapy administration. With cycle 1 day 1 as the start, patients took oral aspirin 300 mg daily for four cycles.

Stated time point: before trial treatment. Donors, who were enrolled in a single-arm phase I dose-escalation trial, received nivolumab, ipilimumab, aspirin, low-dose cyclophosphamide and low-dose radiotherapy. Gene-specific TRAV and TRBV primers were used for first-strand cDNA, covering alpha and beta chains. Amplification, which lasted around 18 PCR cycles, used a constant-region primer and V-primer adapter to amplify TCRs. TCRdb independently ran MiXCR on the reads; one entry per CDR3 protein. The sample has approximately 90,000 distinct CDR3 sequences, 8% to 10% seen once; the top ten hold about 1%. This clonotype was recorded many times. The CDR3 contains 12 residues. The ends were cut back, 6 bases at V and 7 bases at J, with 12 bases in the middle. Germline V gives CDR1 MDHEN, CDR2 SYDVKM.

This sample comprised PBMCs, obtained before treatment. This sequence was found in a male donor with prostate cancer. J is TRBJ1-1 and V is TRBV28; D is uncertain. CDR3 sequence (DNA): TGTGCCAGCAGGTTGCGGCCTTATGAAGCTTTCTTT. This sequence encodes CASRLRPYEAFF. The full variable domain, with the rest looked up from reference TRBV28 and TRBJ1-1, is DVKVTQSSRYLVKRTGEKVFLECVQDMDHENMFWYRQDPGLGLRLIYFSYDVKMKEKGDIPEGYSVSREKKERFSLILESASTNQTSMYLCASRLRPYEAFFGQGTRLTVV.